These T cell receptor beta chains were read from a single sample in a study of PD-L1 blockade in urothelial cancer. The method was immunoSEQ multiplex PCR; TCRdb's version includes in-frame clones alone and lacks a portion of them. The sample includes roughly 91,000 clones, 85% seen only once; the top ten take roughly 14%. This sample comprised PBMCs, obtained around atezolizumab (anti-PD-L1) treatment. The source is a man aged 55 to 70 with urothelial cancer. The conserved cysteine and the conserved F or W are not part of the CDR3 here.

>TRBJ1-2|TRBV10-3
AISGGSLAYGYT
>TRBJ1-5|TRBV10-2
ASSDNTDINQPQH
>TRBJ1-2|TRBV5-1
ASSYAPESGGNYGYT
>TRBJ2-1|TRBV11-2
ASSQAMSYEQF
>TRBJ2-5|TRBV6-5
ATRTEGLETQY
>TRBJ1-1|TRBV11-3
ASSLGGMNTEAF
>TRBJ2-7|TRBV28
ASRDSPYEQY
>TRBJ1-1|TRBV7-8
ASSPLGGLNTEAF
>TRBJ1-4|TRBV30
AWSGGQYEKLF
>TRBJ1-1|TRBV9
ASSPTGVKMNTEAF
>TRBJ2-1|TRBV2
ASSLSGGYNEQF
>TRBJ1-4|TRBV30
AWAGTANNEKLF
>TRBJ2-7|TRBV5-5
ASRQETYYYEQY
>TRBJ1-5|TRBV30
AWSVGRDRQNQPQH
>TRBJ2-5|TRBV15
ATSRIQGGRSETQY
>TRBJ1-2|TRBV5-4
ASSTLDRGKGYT
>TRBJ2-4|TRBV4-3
ASPTVRTGHLAKNIQY
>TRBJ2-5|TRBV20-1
SAIPKTQY
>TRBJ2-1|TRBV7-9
ASSLALLLAGGPNEQF
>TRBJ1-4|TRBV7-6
ASSTDSNEKLF
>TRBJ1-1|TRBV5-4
ASSLGPGGLNLPAF
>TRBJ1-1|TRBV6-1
ASSGGSGQTNTEAF
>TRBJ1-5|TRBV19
ASSIDKRQGGNQPQH
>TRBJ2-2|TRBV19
ASAGSHTGELF
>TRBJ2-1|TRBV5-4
ASSLPGQGVSYNEQF
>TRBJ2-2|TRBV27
ASSLGRNTGELF
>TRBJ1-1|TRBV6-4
ASSSGTGNTEAF
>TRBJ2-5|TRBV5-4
ASSLPERETQY
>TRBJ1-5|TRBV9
ASSVAPTSNQPQH
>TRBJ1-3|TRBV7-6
ATTDSSGNTIY
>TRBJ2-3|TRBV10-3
ATQTSAADTQY
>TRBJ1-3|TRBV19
ASSIAAGAGNTIY
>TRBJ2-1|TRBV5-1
ASSTRPGTGNNEQF
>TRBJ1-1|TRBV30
AWSVTTAEPEAF
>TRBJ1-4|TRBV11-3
ASSQRQGRDEKLF
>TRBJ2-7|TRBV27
ASSLGGPPGEQY
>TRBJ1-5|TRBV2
ASRQGKPPQPQH
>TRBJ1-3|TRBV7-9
ASSQTGNTIY
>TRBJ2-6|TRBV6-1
ASSIKQGMANVLT
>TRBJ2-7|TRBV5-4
ASSQMDRREQY
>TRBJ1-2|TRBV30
AWSRGQDVGYT
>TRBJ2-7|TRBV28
ASRLPGTGTNEQY
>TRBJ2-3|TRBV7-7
ASSLAHTDTQY
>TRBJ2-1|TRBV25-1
ASSDRVGLDEQF
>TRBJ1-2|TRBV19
ASSPLRGYGYT
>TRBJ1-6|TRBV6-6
ASSDRDRQPLH
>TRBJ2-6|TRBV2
ASSEEGSGANVLT
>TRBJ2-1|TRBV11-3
ASSLGPVEQF
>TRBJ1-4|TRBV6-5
ASRFTGGRGEKLF